This is a list of T cell receptor beta chains from one sample in a study of blood T cells in healthy people across ages. From the 5' RACE reads, TCRdb called clonotypes with MiXCR, one entry per CDR3 protein. The repertoire includes about 1 million distinct CDR3 sequences, under 45% of them detected once, and about 19% sits in the top ten. Input material: blood. The receptors here all came from a woman aged 60 to 75 in good health. Each CDR3 is given with its conserved first and last residue. A D gene is named only where the DNA matches it firmly. Where a row states a size, it is once, few, many or the class of an expanded clone; other rows omit it.

clone size: many
V gene: TRBV4-2
J gene: TRBJ2-5
D gene: NA
CDR3 DNA: TGTGCCAGCAGCCAAGATGGCACCCAAGAGACCCAGTACTTC
CDR3 protein: CASSQDGTQETQYF

clone size: few
V gene: TRBV29-1
J gene: TRBJ2-2
D gene: NA
CDR3 DNA: TGCAGCGTTGGAAGGGTCTCGGGGGAGCTGTTTTTT
CDR3 protein: CSVGRVSGELFF

clone size: NA
V gene: TRBV29-1
J gene: TRBJ2-7
D gene: NA
CDR3 DNA: TGCAGCGTCGTAAAGGGGGGCGGGGAGCAGTACTTC
CDR3 protein: CSVVKGGGEQYF

clone size: few
V gene: TRBV6-2/TRBV6-3
J gene: TRBJ2-7
D gene: NA
CDR3 DNA: TGTGCCAGCGTCGGGACAACCGGGTTAGAGCAGTACTTC
CDR3 protein: CASVGTTGLEQYF

clone size: NA
V gene: TRBV6-6
J gene: TRBJ2-1
D gene: TRBD2
CDR3 DNA: TGTGCCAGCAGTGGGAGGGGAGACGGGTCAAATGAGCAGTTCTTC
CDR3 protein: CASSGRGDGSNEQFF

clone size: NA
V gene: TRBV20-1
J gene: TRBJ2-7
D gene: TRBD2
CDR3 DNA: TGCAGTGCTGCCGGGACTAACTACGAGCAGTACTTC
CDR3 protein: CSAAGTNYEQYF

clone size: NA
V gene: TRBV5-1
J gene: TRBJ2-1
D gene: TRBD2
CDR3 DNA: TGCGCCAGCAGCTTGGCGGCTAGCGGGAGGGCCCCCTACAATGAGCAGTTCTTC
CDR3 protein: CASSLAASGRAPYNEQFF

clone size: few
V gene: TRBV5-1
J gene: TRBJ1-1
D gene: NA
CDR3 DNA: TGCGCCAGCAGCCTTGGAATACAGAACACTGAAGCTTTCTTT
CDR3 protein: CASSLGIQNTEAFF

clone size: NA
V gene: TRBV20-1
J gene: TRBJ2-5
D gene: TRBD2
CDR3 DNA: TGCAGTGCTAGAGATAGCGCGGGAGGGCCGCGAGAGACCCAGTACTTC
CDR3 protein: CSARDSAGGPRETQYF

clone size: once
V gene: TRBV5-1
J gene: TRBJ2-3
D gene: TRBD2
CDR3 DNA: TGCGCCAGCAGGGCGGGACTAGCGGGATCCACAGATACGCAGTATTTT
CDR3 protein: CASRAGLAGSTDTQYF

clone size: NA
V gene: TRBV20-1
J gene: TRBJ1-4
D gene: NA
CDR3 DNA: TGCAGTGCTAGAGATAGGTCCCCGAGAGCTACTAATGAAAAACTGTTTTTT
CDR3 protein: CSARDRSPRATNEKLFF

clone size: NA
V gene: TRBV12-3/TRBV12-4
J gene: TRBJ2-7
D gene: NA
CDR3 DNA: TGTGCCAGTAGTTTATCGGGGTACATCTACGAGCAGTACTTC
CDR3 protein: CASSLSGYIYEQYF

clone size: NA
V gene: TRBV27
J gene: TRBJ2-3
D gene: NA
CDR3 DNA: TGTGCCAGCTCGAAAAGAGATACGCAGTATTTT
CDR3 protein: CASSKRDTQYF

clone size: NA
V gene: TRBV28
J gene: TRBJ2-3
D gene: NA
CDR3 DNA: TGTGCCAGTCCTATGGGAGAAGGGGGAGGAACGGTGGATACGCAGTATTTT
CDR3 protein: CASPMGEGGGTVDTQYF

clone size: NA
V gene: TRBV12-3/TRBV12-4
J gene: TRBJ1-1
D gene: NA
CDR3 DNA: TGTGCCCGCAGTCCCGTGAGCTCGGCCATGAACACTGAAGCTTTCTTT
CDR3 protein: CARSPVSSAMNTEAFF

clone size: few
V gene: TRBV11-2
J gene: TRBJ2-1
D gene: TRBD2
CDR3 DNA: TGTGCCAGCAGCCGAAGGGGACTAGCTTCGATGGAGCAGTTCTTC
CDR3 protein: CASSRRGLASMEQFF

clone size: NA
V gene: TRBV7-2
J gene: TRBJ2-3
D gene: TRBD1
CDR3 DNA: TGTGCCAGCAGCCACGGACAGGGTTCCACAGATACGCAGTATTTT
CDR3 protein: CASSHGQGSTDTQYF

clone size: few
V gene: TRBV27
J gene: TRBJ1-2
D gene: NA
CDR3 DNA: TGTGCCAGCAGTTCTATCCGGGACTCCCCCTATGGCTACACCTTC
CDR3 protein: CASSSIRDSPYGYTF

clone size: NA
V gene: TRBV6-1
J gene: TRBJ2-4
D gene: TRBD2
CDR3 DNA: TGTGCCAGCGGAGGGGGGCGGGAGGGGGACATTCAGTACTTC
CDR3 protein: CASGGGREGDIQYF

clone size: many
V gene: TRBV20-1
J gene: TRBJ2-7
D gene: NA
CDR3 DNA: TGCAGTGCTAGAGATCTGACGGCGGGACCTTACTACGAGCAGTACTTC
CDR3 protein: CSARDLTAGPYYEQYF

clone size: few
V gene: TRBV20-1
J gene: TRBJ1-1
D gene: NA
CDR3 DNA: TGCAGTGCGTTCCTGAACACTGAAGCTTTCTTT
CDR3 protein: CSAFLNTEAFF

clone size: NA
V gene: TRBV29-1
J gene: TRBJ2-7
D gene: NA
CDR3 DNA: TGCAGCGCTAATGACGGGAGCTACGAGCAGTACTTC
CDR3 protein: CSANDGSYEQYF

clone size: NA
V gene: TRBV7-6
J gene: TRBJ2-3
D gene: NA
CDR3 DNA: TGTGCCAGCAGTAATATTGTAGGCGGGCCAGATACGCAGTATTTT
CDR3 protein: CASSNIVGGPDTQYF

clone size: NA
V gene: TRBV5-6
J gene: TRBJ1-5
D gene: NA
CDR3 DNA: TGTGCCAGCAGCTTGGGAGACAGTTTCAATCAGCCCCGGCATTTT
CDR3 protein: CASSLGDSFNQPRHF

clone size: few
V gene: TRBV10-3
J gene: TRBJ2-7
D gene: NA
CDR3 DNA: TGTGCCATCAACCGCCTCGGAGGGCAGGGTAGAGAAAACGAGCAGTACTTC
CDR3 protein: CAINRLGGQGRENEQYF

clone size: many
V gene: TRBV5-6
J gene: TRBJ2-4
D gene: TRBD1
CDR3 DNA: TGTGCCAGCAGTTTCACCGGGACAGCTAAACTAGCCAAAAACATTCAGTACTTC
CDR3 protein: CASSFTGTAKLAKNIQYF

clone size: few
V gene: TRBV24-1
J gene: TRBJ1-2
D gene: NA
CDR3 DNA: TGTGCCACCAGTGGTAAGGGGAGGAACTATGGCTACACCTTC
CDR3 protein: CATSGKGRNYGYTF

clone size: NA
V gene: TRBV20-1
J gene: TRBJ2-5
D gene: NA
CDR3 DNA: TGCAGTGCGGGTCAGGTGCGGGGACAAGAGACCCAGTACTTC
CDR3 protein: CSAGQVRGQETQYF

clone size: NA
V gene: TRBV10-3
J gene: TRBJ2-7
D gene: NA
CDR3 DNA: TGTGCCATCAGTGAGTCCCATGGCCTTCCCGTACCCGAGCAGTACTTC
CDR3 protein: CAISESHGLPVPEQYF

clone size: few
V gene: TRBV6-2/TRBV6-3
J gene: TRBJ1-5
D gene: NA
CDR3 DNA: TGTGCCAGCAGTTACACCGGGACGTCTCAGCCCCAGCATTTT
CDR3 protein: CASSYTGTSQPQHF

clone size: few
V gene: TRBV29-1
J gene: TRBJ2-3
D gene: NA
CDR3 DNA: TGCAGCGTTCTGGATTCGGGCCGCACAGATACGCAGTATTTT
CDR3 protein: CSVLDSGRTDTQYF

clone size: few
V gene: TRBV27
J gene: TRBJ2-7
D gene: TRBD2
CDR3 DNA: TGTGCCAGCAGTTTATCTGAGACTAGCAACGCCTACGAGCAGTACTTC
CDR3 protein: CASSLSETSNAYEQYF

clone size: NA
V gene: TRBV11-2
J gene: TRBJ2-5
D gene: NA
CDR3 DNA: TGTGCCAGCAGCTTTACACGGGGGGAGACCCAGTACTTC
CDR3 protein: CASSFTRGETQYF

clone size: NA
V gene: TRBV7-9
J gene: TRBJ2-3
D gene: TRBD2
CDR3 DNA: TGTGCCAGCAGCTTAGATGCGGGAGAGGGAGATACGCAGTATTTT
CDR3 protein: CASSLDAGEGDTQYF

clone size: NA
V gene: TRBV30
J gene: TRBJ2-1
D gene: TRBD2
CDR3 DNA: TGTGCCTGGGTGCGGGAGGGCCGCGATGAGCAGTTCTTC
CDR3 protein: CAWVREGRDEQFF

clone size: few
V gene: TRBV5-1
J gene: TRBJ1-2
D gene: NA
CDR3 DNA: TGCGCCAGCAGCGGGCAGTCGAACTATGGCTACACCTTC
CDR3 protein: CASSGQSNYGYTF

clone size: NA
V gene: TRBV12-3/TRBV12-4
J gene: TRBJ1-1
D gene: NA
CDR3 DNA: TGTGCCAGCAAAAAAAAAAACACTGAAGCTTTCTTT
CDR3 protein: CASKKKNTEAFF

clone size: NA
V gene: TRBV29-1
J gene: TRBJ2-7
D gene: NA
CDR3 DNA: TGCAGCGCTAGAGCGGGTACCTACGAGCAGTACTTC
CDR3 protein: CSARAGTYEQYF

clone size: NA
V gene: TRBV5-6
J gene: TRBJ1-4
D gene: NA
CDR3 DNA: TGTGCCAGCAGCTTTGGACAGATGGAAAAACTGTTTTTT
CDR3 protein: CASSFGQMEKLFF

clone size: few
V gene: TRBV5-1
J gene: TRBJ1-2
D gene: NA
CDR3 DNA: TGCGCCAGCAGCTTGGGGGGTTTGGATGGCTACACCTTC
CDR3 protein: CASSLGGLDGYTF

clone size: NA
V gene: TRBV14
J gene: TRBJ2-7
D gene: TRBD1
CDR3 DNA: TGTGCCAGCAGCCAAGATCTTCCTGGGACAGGGAACGAGCAGTACTTC
CDR3 protein: CASSQDLPGTGNEQYF

clone size: NA
V gene: TRBV30
J gene: TRBJ2-1
D gene: NA
CDR3 DNA: TGTGCCTGGCGACCGGCGGGCGCCTACAATGAGCAGTTCTTC
CDR3 protein: CAWRPAGAYNEQFF

clone size: once
V gene: TRBV3-1
J gene: TRBJ2-7
D gene: TRBD1
CDR3 DNA: TGTGCCAGCAGCTCCGGGGACAGGAGGTACGAGCAGTACTTC
CDR3 protein: CASSSGDRRYEQYF

clone size: NA
V gene: TRBV12-3/TRBV12-4
J gene: TRBJ2-1
D gene: TRBD2
CDR3 DNA: TGTGTCAGCAGTTTAAACCCCGGACTAGCGGGAGGGCCCAATGAGCAGTTCTTC
CDR3 protein: CVSSLNPGLAGGPNEQFF

clone size: NA
V gene: TRBV30
J gene: TRBJ2-7
D gene: NA
CDR3 DNA: TGTGCCTGGAGGGTTACGGTGGGCGAGCAGTACTTC
CDR3 protein: CAWRVTVGEQYF

clone size: many
V gene: TRBV29-1
J gene: TRBJ2-7
D gene: TRBD1
CDR3 DNA: TGCAGCGTGGGACAGGGCCGCCGGTCCTACGAGCAGTACTTC
CDR3 protein: CSVGQGRRSYEQYF

clone size: few
V gene: TRBV29-1
J gene: TRBJ2-1
D gene: TRBD2
CDR3 DNA: TGCAGCGGGCGGACTAGCCAAGGTGAGCAGTTCTTC
CDR3 protein: CSGRTSQGEQFF